The T cell receptor beta chain under discussion was sequenced for a study of T cell responses to AZD1222 COVID-19 vaccine. Method: immunoSEQ multiplex PCR; TCRdb's copy keeps in-frame clones and lacks some. The repertoire holds about 130,000 clones, with 70% to 90% as singletons. The CDR3 extends over 13 amino acids. Germline V gives CDR1 SGHRS, CDR2 YFSETQ. V dropped 3 bases and J dropped 8; count of bases not matched to a gene: 2. Here the sequenced sample was peripheral blood, taken 28 days after the second AZD1222 dose. The V call is TRBV5-1, the J call TRBJ1-6, with 7 bases identical to TRBD1. The receptor comes from an adult who received the AZD1222 COVID-19 vaccine. The CDR3 DNA follows: TGCGCCAGCAGCTGGGACAGATATTCACCCCTCCACTTT. Its translation: CASSWDRYSPLHF.